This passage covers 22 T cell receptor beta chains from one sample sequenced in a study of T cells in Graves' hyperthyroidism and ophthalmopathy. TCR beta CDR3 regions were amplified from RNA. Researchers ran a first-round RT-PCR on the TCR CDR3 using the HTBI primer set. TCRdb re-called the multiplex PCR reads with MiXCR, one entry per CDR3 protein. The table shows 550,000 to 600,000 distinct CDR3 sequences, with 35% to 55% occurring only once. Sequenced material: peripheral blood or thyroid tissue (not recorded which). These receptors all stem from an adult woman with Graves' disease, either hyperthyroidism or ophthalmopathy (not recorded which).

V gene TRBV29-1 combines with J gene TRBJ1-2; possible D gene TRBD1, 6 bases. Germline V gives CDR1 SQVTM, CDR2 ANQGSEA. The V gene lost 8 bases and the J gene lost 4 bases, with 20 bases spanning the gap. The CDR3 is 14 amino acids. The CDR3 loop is CSLGRAKQGYGYTF. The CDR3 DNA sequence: TGCAGCTTAGGCCGGGCGAAACAGGGCTATGGCTACACCTTC.

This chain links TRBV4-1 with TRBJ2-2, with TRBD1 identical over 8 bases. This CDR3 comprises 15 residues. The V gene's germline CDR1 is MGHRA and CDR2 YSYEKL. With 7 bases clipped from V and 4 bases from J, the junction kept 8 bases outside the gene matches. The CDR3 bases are TGCGCCAGCAAATCAGGGGGGACAGGCACCGGGGAGCTGTTTTTT. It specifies CASKSGGTGTGELFF.

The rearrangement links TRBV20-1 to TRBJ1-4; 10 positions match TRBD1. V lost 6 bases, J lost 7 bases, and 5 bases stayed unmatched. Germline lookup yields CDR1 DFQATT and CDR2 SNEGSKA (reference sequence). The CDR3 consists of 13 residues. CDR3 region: CSAPGTGAEKLFF. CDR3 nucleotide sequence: TGCAGTGCCCCCGGGACAGGGGCTGAAAAACTGTTTTTT.

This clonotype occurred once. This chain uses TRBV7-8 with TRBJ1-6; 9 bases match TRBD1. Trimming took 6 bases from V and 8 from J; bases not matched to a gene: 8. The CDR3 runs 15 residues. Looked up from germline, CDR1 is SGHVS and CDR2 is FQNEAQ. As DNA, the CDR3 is TGTGCCAGCAGTCCGGGACAGGGAATTCATTCACCCCTCCACTTT. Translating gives CASSPGQGIHSPLHF.

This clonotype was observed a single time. CDR3 sequence reads: CASSPRGQFFNQPQHF. DNA of the CDR3: TGTGCCAGCAGTCCAAGGGGACAGTTTTTCAATCAGCCCCAGCATTTT. The rearrangement joins TRBV27 to TRBJ1-5; 7 positions match TRBD1. CDR1 MNHEY and CDR2 SMNVEV come from the germline V gene (reference sequence). With V trimmed by 5 bases and J by 3 bases, 10 bases remained unmatched. The CDR3 contains 16 residues.

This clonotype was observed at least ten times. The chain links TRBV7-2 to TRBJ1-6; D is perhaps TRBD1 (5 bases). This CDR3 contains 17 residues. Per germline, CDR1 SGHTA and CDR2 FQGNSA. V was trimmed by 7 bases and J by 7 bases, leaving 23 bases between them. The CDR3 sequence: CASTRMGIRGSNSPLHF. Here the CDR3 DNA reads TGTGCCAGCACCCGGATGGGAATTAGGGGTTCAAATTCACCCCTCCACTTT.

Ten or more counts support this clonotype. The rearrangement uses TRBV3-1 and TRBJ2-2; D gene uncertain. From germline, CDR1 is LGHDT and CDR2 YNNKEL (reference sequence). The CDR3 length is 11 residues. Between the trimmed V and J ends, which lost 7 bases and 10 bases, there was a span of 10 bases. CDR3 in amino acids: CASTVGAELFF. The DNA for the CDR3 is TGTGCCAGCACCGTGGGTGCGGAGCTGTTTTTT.

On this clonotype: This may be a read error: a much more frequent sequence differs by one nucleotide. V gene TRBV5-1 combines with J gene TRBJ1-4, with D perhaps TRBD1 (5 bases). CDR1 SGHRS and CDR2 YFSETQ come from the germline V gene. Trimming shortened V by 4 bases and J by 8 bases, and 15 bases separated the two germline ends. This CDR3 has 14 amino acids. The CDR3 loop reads CASSLGTLEEKLFF. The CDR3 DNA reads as TGCGCCAGCAGCCTCGGGACCCTTGAGGAAAAACTGTTTTTT.

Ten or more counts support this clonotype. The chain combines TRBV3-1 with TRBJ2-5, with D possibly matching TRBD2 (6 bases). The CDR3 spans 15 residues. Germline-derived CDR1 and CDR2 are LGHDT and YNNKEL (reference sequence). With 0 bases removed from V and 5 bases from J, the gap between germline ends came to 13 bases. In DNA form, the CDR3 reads TGTGCCAGCAGCCAAGATGGGGGGTTCGGGGAGACCCAGTACTTC. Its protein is CASSQDGGFGETQYF.

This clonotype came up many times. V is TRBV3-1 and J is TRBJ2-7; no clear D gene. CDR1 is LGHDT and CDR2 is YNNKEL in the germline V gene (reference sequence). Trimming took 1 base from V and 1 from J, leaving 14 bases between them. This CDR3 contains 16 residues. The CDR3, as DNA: TGTGCCAGCAGCCAAGCAAGGCGGCACGTGTCCTACGAGCAGTACTTC. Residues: CASSQARRHVSYEQYF.

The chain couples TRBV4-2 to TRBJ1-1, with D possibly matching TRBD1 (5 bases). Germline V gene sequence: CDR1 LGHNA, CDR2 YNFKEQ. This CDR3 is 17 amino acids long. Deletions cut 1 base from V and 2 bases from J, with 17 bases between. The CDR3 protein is CASSQAGVQAGNTEAFF. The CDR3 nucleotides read TGTGCCAGCAGCCAAGCGGGGGTACAAGCTGGAAACACTGAAGCTTTCTTT.

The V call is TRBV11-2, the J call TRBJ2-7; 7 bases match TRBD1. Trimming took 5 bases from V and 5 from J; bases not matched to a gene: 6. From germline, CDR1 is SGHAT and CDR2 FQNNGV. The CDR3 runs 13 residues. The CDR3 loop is CASSPDRENEQYF. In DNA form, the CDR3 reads TGTGCCAGCAGCCCCGACAGGGAAAACGAGCAGTACTTC.

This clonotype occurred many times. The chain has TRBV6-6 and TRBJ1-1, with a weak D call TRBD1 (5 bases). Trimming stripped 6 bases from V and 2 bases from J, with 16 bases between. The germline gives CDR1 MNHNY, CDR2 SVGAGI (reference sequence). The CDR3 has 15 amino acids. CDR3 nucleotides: TGTGCCAGCAGCATATCTCAGCAGGGAAACACTGAAGCTTTCTTT. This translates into CASSISQQGNTEAFF.

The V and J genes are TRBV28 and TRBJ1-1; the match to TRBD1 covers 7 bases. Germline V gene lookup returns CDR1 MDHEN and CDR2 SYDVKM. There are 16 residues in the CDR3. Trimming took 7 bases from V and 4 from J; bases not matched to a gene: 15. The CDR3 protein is CASISTGTVDITEAFF. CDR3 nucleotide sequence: TGTGCCAGCATCTCTACCGGGACAGTCGATATCACTGAAGCTTTCTTT.

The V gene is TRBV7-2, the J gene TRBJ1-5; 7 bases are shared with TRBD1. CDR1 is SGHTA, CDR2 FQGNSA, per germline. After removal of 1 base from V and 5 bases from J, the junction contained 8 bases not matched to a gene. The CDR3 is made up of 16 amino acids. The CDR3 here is CASSLGGRDSHQPQHF. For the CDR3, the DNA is TGTGCCAGCAGCTTAGGAGGGAGGGACAGCCATCAGCCCCAGCATTTT.

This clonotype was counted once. CDR3: CASSVEPGELFF. CDR3 in DNA: TGTGCCAGCAGCGTAGAGCCCGGGGAGCTGTTTTTT. The chain has TRBV9 and TRBJ2-2; no clear D gene. V lost 0 bases and J lost 6, with 3 bases in between. The germline gives CDR1 SGDLS, CDR2 YYNGEE. CDR3 length equals 12 residues.

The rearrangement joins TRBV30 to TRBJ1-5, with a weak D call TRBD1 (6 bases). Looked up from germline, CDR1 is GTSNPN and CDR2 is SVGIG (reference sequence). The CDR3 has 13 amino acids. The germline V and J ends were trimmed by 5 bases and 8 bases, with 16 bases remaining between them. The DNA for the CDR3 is TGTGCCTGGGGAGGGGGTACTGGTAAGCCCCAGCATTTT. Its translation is CAWGGGTGKPQHF.

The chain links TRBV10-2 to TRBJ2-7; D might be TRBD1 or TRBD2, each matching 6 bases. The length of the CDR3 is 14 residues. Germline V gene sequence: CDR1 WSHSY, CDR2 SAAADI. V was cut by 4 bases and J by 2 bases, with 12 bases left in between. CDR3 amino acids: CASSVGGHPYEQYF. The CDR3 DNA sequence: TGCGCCAGCAGTGTGGGGGGACACCCCTACGAGCAGTACTTC.

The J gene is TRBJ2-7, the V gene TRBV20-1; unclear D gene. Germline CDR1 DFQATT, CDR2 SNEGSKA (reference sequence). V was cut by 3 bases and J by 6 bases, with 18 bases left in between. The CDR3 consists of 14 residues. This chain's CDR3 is CSASLSRYGGEQYF. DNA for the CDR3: TGCAGTGCTAGTTTATCACGGTACGGTGGCGAGCAGTACTTC.

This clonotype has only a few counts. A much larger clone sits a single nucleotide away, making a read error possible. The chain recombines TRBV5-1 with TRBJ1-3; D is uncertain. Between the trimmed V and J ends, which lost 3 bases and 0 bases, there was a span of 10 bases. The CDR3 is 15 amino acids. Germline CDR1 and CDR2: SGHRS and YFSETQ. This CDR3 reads CASSWEGFSGNTIYF. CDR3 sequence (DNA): TGCGCCAGCAGCTGGGAAGGGTTCTCTGGAAACACCATATATTTT.

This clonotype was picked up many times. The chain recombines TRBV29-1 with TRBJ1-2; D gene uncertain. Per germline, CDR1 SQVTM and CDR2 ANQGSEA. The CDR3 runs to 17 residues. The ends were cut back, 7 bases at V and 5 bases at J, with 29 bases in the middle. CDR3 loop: CSAPRDRERATGYGYTF. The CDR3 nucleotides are TGCAGCGCCCCGCGGGATCGAGAACGGGCCACCGGTTATGGCTACACCTTC.

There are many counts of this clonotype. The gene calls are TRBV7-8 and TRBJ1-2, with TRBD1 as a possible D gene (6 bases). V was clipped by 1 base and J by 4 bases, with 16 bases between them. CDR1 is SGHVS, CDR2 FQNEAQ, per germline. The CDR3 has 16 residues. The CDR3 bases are TGTGCCAGCAGCTTAGGCCGGGCGAAACAGGGCTATGGCTACACCTTC. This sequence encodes CASSLGRAKQGYGYTF.